The next 9 T cell receptor beta chains were all read from a single sample in a study of T cell responses to AZD1222 COVID-19 vaccine. The data were produced by immunoSEQ multiplex PCR, yet TCRdb's version contains in-frame clones alone and is incomplete. The data contain 80,000 or so clones, 60% to 85% of them singletons. The sequencing used peripheral blood, collected 28 days after the second dose of the MenACWY control vaccine. Receptors originate from an adult who received the MenACWY meningococcal vaccine as a control.

V usage is TRBV14 and J usage is TRBJ2-2, with 13 bases fitting TRBD2. V lost 2 bases to trimming and J lost 5 bases; unmatched junction nucleotides: 8. There are 18 residues in the CDR3. Germline V gene sequence: CDR1 SGHDN, CDR2 FVKESK. In nucleotides, the CDR3 is TGTGCCAGCAGCCAAAGGACTAGCGGGAGTTTAGGAACCGGGGAGCTGTTTTTT. This codes for CASSQRTSGSLGTGELFF.

This clone was counted between two and nine times. The chain employs TRBV15 and TRBJ1-5; D unresolved. In germline, CDR1 is LNHNV, CDR2 YYDKDF (reference sequence). The ends were cut back, 1 base at V and 4 bases at J, with 5 bases in the middle. The CDR3 length is 13 residues. This chain's CDR3 is CATSRVGNQPQHF. CDR3 sequence (DNA): TGTGCCACCAGCAGAGTGGGGAATCAGCCCCAGCATTTT.

J is TRBJ1-6 and V is TRBV27; maybe TRBD1 (5 bases). This CDR3 has 16 residues. Germline V gives CDR1 MNHEY, CDR2 SMNVEV (reference sequence). Between the trimmed V and J ends, which lost 0 bases and 7 bases, there was a span of 13 bases. Written as DNA, the CDR3 is TGTGCCAGCAGTTTATCCTCCAGGGTGGGAAATTCACCCCTCCACTTT. Translating gives CASSLSSRVGNSPLHF.

V is TRBV29-1 and J is TRBJ2-7; TRBD1 matches 8 bases. This CDR3 has 15 residues. The V and J ends lost 5 bases and 0 bases, in that order; junction bases with no gene match: 9. The germline gives CDR1 SQVTM, CDR2 ANQGSEA. CDR3 amino acids: CSVFATGANSYEQYF. The CDR3, as DNA: TGCAGCGTTTTTGCGACAGGGGCAAACTCCTACGAGCAGTACTTC.

DNA for the CDR3: TGTGCCAGCAGTTTATCGCAGGGATCTACTGAAGCTTTCTTT. Its protein product is CASSLSQGSTEAFF. The chain uses TRBV27 and TRBJ1-1, with D maybe TRBD1 (5 bases). CDR1 is MNHEY and CDR2 is SMNVEV in the germline V gene (reference sequence). The ends were cut back, 0 bases at V and 5 bases at J, with 10 bases in the middle. The CDR3 consists of 14 residues.

This clone occurred a few times. The chain is built from TRBV9 and TRBJ2-1; 7 bases are a match to TRBD2. J lost 4 bases, V lost 4 bases, and 11 bases had no gene match. Germline V lookup: CDR1 SGDLS, CDR2 YYNGEE. The CDR3 loop spans 16 amino acids. CDR3 sequence (DNA): TGTGCCAGCAGCCCCGGAGAGCGGGGAAGTTACAATGAGCAGTTCTTC. Protein product: CASSPGERGSYNEQFF.

The gene calls are TRBV4-1 and TRBJ1-3, with unresolved D. The CDR3 has 15 residues. Trimming took off 3 bases at V and 3 bases at J, with 12 bases between the two ends. Germline assignment: CDR1 MGHRA and CDR2 YSYEKL. CDR3 bases: TGCGCCAGCAGCCAGGCACAGTTTTTTGGAAACACCATATATTTT. Translated, it gives CASSQAQFFGNTIYF.

The chain combines TRBV18 with TRBJ2-6; 13 bases fit TRBD2. V dropped 1 base and J dropped 4; count of bases not matched to a gene: 13. Germline V gene sequence: CDR1 KGHSH, CDR2 LQKENI. The CDR3 spans 21 residues. CDR3 protein: CASSPLLLAGGSPRGANVLTF. The CDR3 coding sequence is TGTGCCAGCTCACCACTCCTACTAGCGGGAGGGTCCCCGAGAGGGGCCAACGTCCTGACTTTC.

The J gene is TRBJ1-2, the V gene TRBV29-1, with D maybe TRBD1 (5 bases). This CDR3 has 13 residues. Per the germline V gene, CDR1 is SQVTM and CDR2 is ANQGSEA. Trimming pared 5 bases from V and 3 bases from J, leaving 13 bases between. CDR3 in amino acids: CSVPGWGDYGYTF. CDR3 in DNA: TGCAGCGTTCCTGGGTGGGGGGACTATGGCTACACCTTC.